Sequencing of this T cell receptor (beta chain) was carried out in a study of beta chain features in type 1 diabetes. CDR3 length: 16 amino acids. The junction had 15 bases not matched to a gene; V was cut back by 7 bases and J by 4 bases. Germline CDR1 reads SQVTM; CDR2 reads ANQGSEA. The isolated RNA, all of it, was reverse transcribed, so expressed TCRB transcripts were what got sequenced. Only in-frame clones appear in the TCRdb table, and some are missing; sequencing was by immunoSEQ multiplex PCR. The sample records 300,000 to 400,000 clones, around an eighth being singletons. Sequenced input: naive CD4+ T cells from blood. The receptor comes from a man aged 18 to 35 in good health. V usage is TRBV29-1 and J usage is TRBJ2-3; 9 nucleotides match TRBD2. CDR3 nucleotide sequence: TGCAGCGCCAGGAAGGGCGGGAGGGCCGGGGCAGATACGCAGTATTTT. Its protein product is CSARKGGRAGADTQYF.